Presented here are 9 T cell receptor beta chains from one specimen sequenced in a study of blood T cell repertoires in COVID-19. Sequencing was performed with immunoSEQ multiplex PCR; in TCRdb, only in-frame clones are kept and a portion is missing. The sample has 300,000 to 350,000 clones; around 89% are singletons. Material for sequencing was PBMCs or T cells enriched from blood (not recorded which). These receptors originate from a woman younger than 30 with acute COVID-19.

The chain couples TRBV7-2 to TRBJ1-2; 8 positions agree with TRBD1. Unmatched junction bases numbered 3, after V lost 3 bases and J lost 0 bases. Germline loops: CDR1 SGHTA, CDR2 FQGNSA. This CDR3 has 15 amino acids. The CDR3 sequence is CASSFDRGANYGYTF. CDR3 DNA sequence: TGTGCCAGCAGCTTCGACAGGGGAGCTAACTATGGCTACACCTTC. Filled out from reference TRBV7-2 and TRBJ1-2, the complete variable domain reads GAGVSQSPSNKVTEKGKDVELRCDPISGHTALYWYRQSLGQGLEFLIYFQGNSAPDKSGLPSDRFSAERTGGSVSTLTIQRTQQEDSAVYLCASSFDRGANYGYTFGSGTRLTVV.

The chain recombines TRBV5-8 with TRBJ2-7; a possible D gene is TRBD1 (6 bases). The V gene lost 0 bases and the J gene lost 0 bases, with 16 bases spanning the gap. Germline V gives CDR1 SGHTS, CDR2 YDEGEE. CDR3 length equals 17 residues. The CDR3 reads CASSLGQAIAYSYEQYF. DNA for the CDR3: TGTGCCAGCAGCTTGGGACAGGCGATAGCCTACTCCTACGAGCAGTACTTC.

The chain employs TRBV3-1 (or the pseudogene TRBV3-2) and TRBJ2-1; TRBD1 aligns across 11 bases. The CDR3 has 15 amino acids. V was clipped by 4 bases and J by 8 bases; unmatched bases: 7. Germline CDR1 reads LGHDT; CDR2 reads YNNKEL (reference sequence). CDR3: CASSRGQGVVDEQFF. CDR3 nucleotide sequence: TGTGCCAGCAGCCGGGGACAGGGGGTCGTAGATGAGCAGTTCTTC.

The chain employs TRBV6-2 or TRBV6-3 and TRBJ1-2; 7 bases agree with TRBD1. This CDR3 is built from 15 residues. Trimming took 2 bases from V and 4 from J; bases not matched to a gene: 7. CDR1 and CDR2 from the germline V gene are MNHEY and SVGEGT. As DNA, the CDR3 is TGTGCCAGCAGTTACGCGGACAGGCACTTCTATGGCTACACCTTC. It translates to CASSYADRHFYGYTF.

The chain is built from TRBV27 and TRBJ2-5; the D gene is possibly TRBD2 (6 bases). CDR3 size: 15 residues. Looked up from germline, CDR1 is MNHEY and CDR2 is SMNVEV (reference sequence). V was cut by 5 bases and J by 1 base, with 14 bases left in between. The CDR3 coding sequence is TGTGCCAGCAGTCCCACCTCGGGACTCCAAGAGACCCAGTACTTC. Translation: CASSPTSGLQETQYF.

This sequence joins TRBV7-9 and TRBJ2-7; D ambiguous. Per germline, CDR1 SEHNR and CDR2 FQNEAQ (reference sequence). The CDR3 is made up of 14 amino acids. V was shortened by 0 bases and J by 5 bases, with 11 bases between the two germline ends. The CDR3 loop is CASSLAGSLHEQYF. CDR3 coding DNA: TGTGCCAGCAGCTTAGCGGGTAGCCTCCACGAGCAGTACTTC.

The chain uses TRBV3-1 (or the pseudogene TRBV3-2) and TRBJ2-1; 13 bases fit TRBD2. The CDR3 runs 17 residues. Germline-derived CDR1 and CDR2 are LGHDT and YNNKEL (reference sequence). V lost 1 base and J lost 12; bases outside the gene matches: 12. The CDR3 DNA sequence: TGTGCCAGCAGCCAAGTTTCGAGGACTAGCGGGAGAAGTGGGCAGTTCTTC. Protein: CASSQVSRTSGRSGQFF.

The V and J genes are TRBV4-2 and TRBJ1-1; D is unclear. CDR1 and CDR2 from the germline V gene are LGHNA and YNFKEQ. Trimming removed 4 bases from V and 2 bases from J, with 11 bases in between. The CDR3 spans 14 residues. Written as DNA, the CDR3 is TGTGCCAGCAGCCCATGGGCTGCCAACACTGAAGCTTTCTTT. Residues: CASSPWAANTEAFF.

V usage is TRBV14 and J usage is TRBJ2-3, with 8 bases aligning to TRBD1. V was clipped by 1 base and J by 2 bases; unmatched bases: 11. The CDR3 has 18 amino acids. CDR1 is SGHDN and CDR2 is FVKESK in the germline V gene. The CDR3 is CASSQGNRGVFVTDTQYF. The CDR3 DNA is TGTGCCAGCAGCCAAGGGAACAGGGGGGTCTTTGTCACAGATACGCAGTATTTT.